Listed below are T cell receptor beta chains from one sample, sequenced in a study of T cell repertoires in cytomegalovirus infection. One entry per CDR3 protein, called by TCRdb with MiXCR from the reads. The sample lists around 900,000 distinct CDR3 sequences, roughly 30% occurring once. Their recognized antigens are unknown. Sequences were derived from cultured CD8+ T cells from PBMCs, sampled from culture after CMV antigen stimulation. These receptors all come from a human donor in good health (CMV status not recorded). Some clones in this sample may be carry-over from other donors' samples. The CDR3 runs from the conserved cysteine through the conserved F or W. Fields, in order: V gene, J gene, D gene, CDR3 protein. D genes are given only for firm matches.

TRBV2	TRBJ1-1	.	CASSEWPGETEAFF
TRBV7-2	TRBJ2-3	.	CASSQSGFDTDTQYF
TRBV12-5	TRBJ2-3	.	CASGSGSPDPQYF
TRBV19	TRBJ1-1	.	CASSMPGVGTEAFF
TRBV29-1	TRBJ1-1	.	CSVEDLQNTEAFF
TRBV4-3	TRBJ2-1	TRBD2	CASSQAGRSSYNEQFF
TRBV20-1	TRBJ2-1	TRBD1	CSVEILPGQGHNEQFF
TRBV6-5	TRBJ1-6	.	CASLRRTEHNSPLHF
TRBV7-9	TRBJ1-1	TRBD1	CASTNGQGRSTEAFF
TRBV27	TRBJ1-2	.	CASSLSPGGGLVGYGYTF
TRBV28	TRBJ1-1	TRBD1	CASSFLPGQLEAFF
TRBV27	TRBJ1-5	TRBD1	CASRTTGDSNQPQHF
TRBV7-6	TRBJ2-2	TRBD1	CASRGDRGGTTNTGELFF
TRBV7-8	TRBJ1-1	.	CASSLAVGGRDTEAFF
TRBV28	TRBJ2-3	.	CASGGVGGALNTDTQYF
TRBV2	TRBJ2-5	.	CASTGLLVAETQYF
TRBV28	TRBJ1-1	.	CASTSGGSSHQGEAFF
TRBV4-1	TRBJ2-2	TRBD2	CASAWGGTGELFF
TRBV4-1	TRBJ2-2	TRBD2	CASSLRGGSTGELFF
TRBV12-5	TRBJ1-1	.	CASALGGTPEAFF
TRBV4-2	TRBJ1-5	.	CASSQDSGDQPQHF
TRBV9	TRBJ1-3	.	CASSPRGGPYGNTIYF
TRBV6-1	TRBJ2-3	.	CASSDLSSLTDTQYF
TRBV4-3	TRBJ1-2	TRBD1	CASSQDGTDYGYTF
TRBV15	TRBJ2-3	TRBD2	CATSGRLAGGPDTQYF